This is a list of T cell receptor beta chains from one sample in a study of T cells after yellow fever vaccination. MiXCR was run by TCRdb on the 5' RACE reads, yielding one entry per CDR3 protein. The sample has a few hundred thousand distinct CDR3 sequences, roughly 8.3% seen once. Source: PBMCs, taken roughly 45 days after the first yellow fever vaccination. The receptors here all came from a man aged 18-30 years who received the YFV17D yellow fever vaccine. Each CDR3 is given with its conserved first and last residue. Each record gives: V gene, J gene, D gene, clone size, CDR3 protein, CDR3 DNA. A D gene is named only where the DNA matches it firmly. Clone size is stated in some rows and not others, as once, few, many or a class when expanded.

V: TRBV9; J: TRBJ1-4; D: TRBD1; size: -; CDR3: CASSVAGGGEKLFF; DNA: TGTGCCAGCAGCGTAGCAGGGGGCGGTGAAAAACTGTTTTTT
V: TRBV12-3/TRBV12-4; J: TRBJ2-7; D: TRBD2; size: few; CDR3: CASSFPWTSGGSYEQYF; DNA: TGTGCCAGCAGTTTCCCCTGGACTAGCGGGGGGTCCTACGAGCAGTACTTC
V: TRBV29-1; J: TRBJ2-1; D: TRBD2; size: -; CDR3: CSPSGLAGVASYNEQFF; DNA: TGCAGCCCCTCGGGACTAGCGGGGGTAGCCTCCTACAATGAGCAGTTCTTC
V: TRBV12-3/TRBV12-4; J: TRBJ2-7; D: -; size: many; CDR3: CASSDRGREYF; DNA: TGTGCCAGCAGTGACCGGGGCAGGGAGTACTTC
V: TRBV10-3; J: TRBJ2-2; D: -; size: -; CDR3: CAIRRAPGELFF; DNA: TGTGCCATCAGGAGGGCGCCAGGGGAGCTGTTTTTT
V: TRBV7-8; J: TRBJ2-7; D: -; size: many; CDR3: CASSLPGRDYEQYF; DNA: TGTGCCAGCAGCCTCCCGGGACGGGACTACGAGCAGTACTTC
V: TRBV6-5; J: TRBJ2-6; D: -; size: -; CDR3: CASSYRDPGANVLTF; DNA: TGTGCCAGCAGTTACAGGGACCCTGGGGCCAACGTCCTGACTTTC
V: TRBV28; J: TRBJ2-1; D: -; size: -; CDR3: CASSSQEPNEQFF; DNA: TGTGCCAGCAGTTCCCAGGAGCCCAATGAGCAGTTCTTC
V: TRBV3-1; J: TRBJ1-2; D: -; size: few; CDR3: CASSQQSRGWGYGYTF; DNA: TGTGCCAGCAGCCAACAAAGCAGGGGTTGGGGCTATGGCTACACCTTC
V: TRBV2; J: TRBJ2-4; D: -; size: many; CDR3: CAIALTETTQYF; DNA: TGTGCCATCGCTCTTACGGAGACAACTCAGTACTTC
V: TRBV11-2; J: TRBJ2-3; D: TRBD1; size: many; CDR3: CASSSPRGLHTQYF; DNA: TGTGCCAGCAGCTCTCCCAGGGGGTTACATACGCAGTATTTT
V: TRBV5-4; J: TRBJ1-1; D: TRBD1; size: few; CDR3: CASSFSTGALYPEAFF; DNA: TGTGCCAGCAGCTTTTCTACAGGGGCCCTATATCCTGAAGCTTTCTTT
V: TRBV7-2; J: TRBJ2-1; D: -; size: -; CDR3: CASSSRPQGLLIYEQFF; DNA: TGTGCCAGCAGTTCCCGGCCACAGGGACTTTTAATATATGAGCAGTTCTTC
V: TRBV5-4; J: TRBJ2-5; D: -; size: many; CDR3: CASSLSRATGETQYF; DNA: TGTGCCAGCAGCTTGTCCCGGGCCACGGGAGAGACCCAGTACTTC